What follows are 4 T cell receptor beta chains derived from one specimen sequenced in a study of blood T cell repertoires in COVID-19. Sequencing used immunoSEQ multiplex PCR; TCRdb keeps in-frame clones, though not all of them. The sample yields fewer than 250,000 clones, around 86% seen once. Source material: PBMCs or T cells enriched from blood (not recorded which). The receptors here all came from a man younger than 45 in a cohort exposed to, infected with or recovered from COVID-19 (not recorded which).

This clone has only one observation. CDR3 in amino acids: CASSFGQYNQPQHF. The CDR3 coding sequence is TGTGCCAGTAGTTTTGGACAGTATAATCAGCCCCAGCATTTT. The chain has TRBV19 and TRBJ1-5, with TRBD1 as a possible D gene (6 bases). Between the trimmed V and J ends, which lost 5 bases and 4 bases, there was a span of 12 bases. The CDR3 has 14 amino acids. Germline lookup yields CDR1 LNHDA and CDR2 SQIVND (reference sequence).

The chain links TRBV19 to TRBJ1-5; TRBD1 agrees at 9 bases. The CDR3 is 16 residues long. CDR1 and CDR2 from the germline V gene are LNHDA and SQIVND (reference sequence). V dropped 6 bases and J dropped 4; count of bases not matched to a gene: 10. The CDR3 DNA reads as TGTGCCAGTAGCCTACAGGGGGCGCATCTAAATCAGCCCCAGCATTTT. Amino acids: CASSLQGAHLNQPQHF. The variable domain in full, with the rest retrieved from reference TRBV19 and TRBJ1-5, is DGGITQSPKYLFRKEGQNVTLSCEQNLNHDAMYWYRQDPGQGLRLIYYSQIVNDFQKGDIAEGYSVSREKKESFPLTVTSAQKNPTAFYLCASSLQGAHLNQPQHFGDGTRLSIL.

For the CDR3, the DNA is TGTGCCAGCAGTGAACAGGGAGTTGGCTACACCTTC. Translated, it gives CASSEQGVGYTF. The chain has TRBV6-4 and TRBJ1-2; a possible D gene is TRBD1 (6 bases). The CDR3 covers 12 residues. V lost 3 bases and J 7 bases, leaving 9 bases between the germline ends. Per germline, CDR1 MRHNA and CDR2 SNTAGT.

The chain recombines TRBV6-2 or TRBV6-3 with TRBJ1-2, with D hard to call. The germline V gene has CDR1 MNHEY and CDR2 SVGEGT. This CDR3 contains 13 residues. Trimming removed 2 bases from V and 5 bases from J, with 9 bases in between. The CDR3 loop is CASSYSPGYGYTF. As DNA, the CDR3 is TGTGCCAGCAGTTACAGTCCGGGGTATGGCTACACCTTC.